Included here is one T cell receptor beta chain sequence, with context. The antigen is unknown. From the roughly 120-subject validation cohort, which was separate from the roughly 680-subject first cohort, the donors were drawn. Repertoires were generated with immunoSEQ multiplex PCR, while TCRdb's copy carries only in-frame clones and drops some. In the table there are some 120,000 clones, about nine tenths of which are singletons. This specimen comes from a study of cytomegalovirus exposure and HLA in healthy donors. Study-level information: Both the roughly 120 validation repertoires and the 500 to 700 first-cohort repertoires used the same platform, as reported by a later analysis. Points from the study as a whole: In vitro work confirmed that a few CMV-associated chains recognize CMV antigens. In the approximately 120 validation repertoires, a later analysis found that first-cohort TCR clusters tended to co-occur.

The germline gives CDR1 SNHLY, CDR2 FYNNEI. J gave up 3 bases and V 5 bases, and 3 bases lay outside the gene matches. The CDR3 sequence is 14 residues long. The sample comprised PBMCs. The clonotype was recovered from a man younger than 45 in good health and CMV-seronegative. The rearrangement joins TRBV2 to TRBJ1-1; 10 nucleotides align to TRBD1. CDR3 in amino acids: CASSRQGAHTEAFF. The CDR3 nucleotides read TGTGCCAGCAGTCGACAGGGGGCTCACACTGAAGCTTTCTTT. Full variable domain (outside the CDR3, taken from reference TRBV2 and TRBJ1-1): EPEVTQTPSHQVTQMGQEVILRCVPISNHLYFYWYRQILGQKVEFLVSFYNNEISEKSEIFDDQFSVERPDGSNFTLKIRSTKLEDSAMYFCASSRQGAHTEAFFGQGTRLTVV.